A selection of T cell receptor beta chains follows, all from one sample in a study of glioma-infiltrating T cells. Via MiXCR, TCRdb re-called the multiplex PCR reads, giving one row per CDR3 protein. The table shows some 150,000 distinct CDR3 sequences, with around 42% occurring only once. Sequenced: glioma tissue, nonneoplastic brain tissue, or PBMCs (not recorded which). The receptor source for this set is a human donor with low-grade glioma or glioblastoma, undergoing nonglioma brain surgery, or in good health (not recorded which). The CDR3 runs from the conserved cysteine through the conserved F or W. Fields, in order: D gene, V gene, J gene, CDR3 protein. A D gene is named only where the DNA matches it firmly.

TRBD1,TRBV20-1,TRBJ1-1,CSAKGDRVAEAFF
.,TRBV20-1,TRBJ1-3,CSAQDKNTIYF
TRBD1,TRBV6-6,TRBJ1-1,CASSWGTGDVEGTEAFF
.,TRBV20-1,TRBJ2-5,CSARVLRQETQYF
.,TRBV11-2,TRBJ1-1,CASSLEAGLNTEAFF
.,TRBV6-6,TRBJ1-1,CASSSLSRRDGEAFF
.,TRBV27,TRBJ2-7,CASSLSAGGASYEQYF
.,TRBV27,TRBJ2-7,CASSSPGASYEQYF
.,TRBV19,TRBJ1-5,CASGDRYSNQPQHF
TRBD2,TRBV28,TRBJ2-7,CASSLGPGLDYEQYF
.,TRBV28,TRBJ1-1,CASSLSPGVGMNIEDFF
TRBD2,TRBV28,TRBJ2-7,CASSFLTPTSGSGTYEQYF
.,TRBV10-3,TRBJ1-6,CAIRETENNSPLHF
.,TRBV4-1,TRBJ2-1,CASSQTTGVGKRDEQFF
TRBD1,TRBV20-1,TRBJ1-5,CSAVDRGLYEAGNQPQHF
.,TRBV6-4,TRBJ2-1,CARSETVDYNEQFF
TRBD1,TRBV20-1,TRBJ1-2,CSANGQALNYGYTF
.,TRBV7-2,TRBJ2-7,CASSLAPDSGYEQYF
TRBD1,TRBV12-3/TRBV12-4,TRBJ1-5,CASSLADRVRQPQHF
TRBD1,TRBV6-5,TRBJ1-6,CASISGTARSPLHF
.,TRBV4-3,TRBJ2-3,CASSQGPGTDTQYF
.,TRBV20-1,TRBJ2-7,CSARDQQAVSYEQYF
.,TRBV7-2,TRBJ2-5,CASSLRPPRTLQETQYF
.,TRBV3-1,TRBJ2-2,CASSQWEVTTGELFF
.,TRBV10-1,TRBJ1-2,CASSFSGERDGYTF